The clone carrying this T cell receptor (beta chain) has more than one count but fewer than ten. CDR1 is SGHAT, CDR2 FQNNGV, per germline. V was cut by 3 bases and J by 7 bases, with 12 bases left in between. This CDR3 region has 14 residues. The TCR alpha and TCR beta cDNA libraries, bearing sample barcodes and UMIs, were generated by 5'RACE using constant-segment primers. TCRdb analysed the 5' RACE reads with MiXCR anew, one entry per CDR3 protein. The table has some 600,000 distinct CDR3 sequences, 15% to 20% seen once. These data are taken from a study of T-cell memory formation after mild COVID-19. In the study overall: TCR clusters were largely donor specific.

The J gene is TRBJ2-2, the V gene TRBV11-2; D may correspond to TRBD1 or TRBD2 (5 bases each). The sample taken for sequencing was PBMCs or a T cell subset sorted from them (not recorded which). This TCR was sampled from an adult woman who had mild COVID-19 (a few samples of this study predate the infection). Cell type and time point are not known. The CDR3 reads CASSFGTPGGELFF. CDR3 DNA: TGTGCCAGCAGCTTCGGGACCCCAGGCGGGGAGCTGTTTTTT.